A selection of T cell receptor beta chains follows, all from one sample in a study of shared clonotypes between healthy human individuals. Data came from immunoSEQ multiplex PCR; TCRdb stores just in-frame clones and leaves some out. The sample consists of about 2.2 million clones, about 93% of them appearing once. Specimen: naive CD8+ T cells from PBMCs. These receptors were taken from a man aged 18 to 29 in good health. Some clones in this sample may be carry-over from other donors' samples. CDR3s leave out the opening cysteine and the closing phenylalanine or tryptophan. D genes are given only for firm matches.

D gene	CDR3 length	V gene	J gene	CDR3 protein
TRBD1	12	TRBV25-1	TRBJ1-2	ASSGTDREFGYT
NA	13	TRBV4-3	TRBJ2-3	ASSPLGRVIDTQY
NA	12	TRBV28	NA	ASSLTQLSYEQY
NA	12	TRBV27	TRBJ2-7	ASSYRPQTYEQY
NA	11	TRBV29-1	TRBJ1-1	SVVDGMNTEAF
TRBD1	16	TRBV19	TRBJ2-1	ASSSYGTGSPLFNEQF
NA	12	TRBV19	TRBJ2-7	ASSFLGPPYEQY
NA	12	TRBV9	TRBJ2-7	ASSATMNTEEQY
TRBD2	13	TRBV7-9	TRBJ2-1	ASSFNAGAYNEQF
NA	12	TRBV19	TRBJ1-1	ASSTSGSHTEAF
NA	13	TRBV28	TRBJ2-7	ASSPSLVASYEQY
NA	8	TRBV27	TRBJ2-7	ASSFGEQY
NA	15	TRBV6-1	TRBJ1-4	ASSEKEMGATNEKLF
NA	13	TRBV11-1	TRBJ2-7	ASSLVMRETHEQY
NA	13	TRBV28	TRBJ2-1	ASTPRTTDYNEQF
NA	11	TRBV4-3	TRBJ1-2	ASSQETGYGYT
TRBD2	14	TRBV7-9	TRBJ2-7	ASSPTSGPYSYEQY
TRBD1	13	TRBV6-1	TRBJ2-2	ASSEGTGGSGELF
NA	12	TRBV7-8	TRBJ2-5	ASSLTPMGETQY
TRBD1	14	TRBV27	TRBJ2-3	ASSLSGWTGTDTQY
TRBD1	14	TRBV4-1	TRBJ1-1	ASSQVGDRHDTEAF
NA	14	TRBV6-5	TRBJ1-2	ASSYSMGGRNYGYT
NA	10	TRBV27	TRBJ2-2	AVWRPTGELF
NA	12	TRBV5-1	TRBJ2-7	ASSLRQGSPEQY
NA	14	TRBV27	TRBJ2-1	ASSGGPGDGYNEQF
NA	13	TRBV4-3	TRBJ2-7	ASSQGTGLAYEQY
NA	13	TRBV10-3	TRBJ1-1	AISERGGPNTEAF
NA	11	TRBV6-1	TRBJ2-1	ASSPGPYNEQF
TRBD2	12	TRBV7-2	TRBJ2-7	ASSLGLGIHEQY